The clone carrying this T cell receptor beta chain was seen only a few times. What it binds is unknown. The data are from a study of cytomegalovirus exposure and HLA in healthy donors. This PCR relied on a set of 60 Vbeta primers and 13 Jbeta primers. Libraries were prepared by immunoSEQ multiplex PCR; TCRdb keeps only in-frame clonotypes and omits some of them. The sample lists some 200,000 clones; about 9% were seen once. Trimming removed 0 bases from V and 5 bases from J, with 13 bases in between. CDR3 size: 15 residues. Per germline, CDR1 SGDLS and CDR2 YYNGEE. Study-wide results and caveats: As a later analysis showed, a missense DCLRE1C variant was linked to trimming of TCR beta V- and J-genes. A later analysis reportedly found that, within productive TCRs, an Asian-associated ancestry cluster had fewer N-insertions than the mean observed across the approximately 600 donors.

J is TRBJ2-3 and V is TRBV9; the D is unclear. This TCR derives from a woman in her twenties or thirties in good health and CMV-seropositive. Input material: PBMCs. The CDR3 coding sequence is TGTGCCAGCAGCGTAGCGGGTTCACTCCAAGATACGCAGTATTTT. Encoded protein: CASSVAGSLQDTQYF.